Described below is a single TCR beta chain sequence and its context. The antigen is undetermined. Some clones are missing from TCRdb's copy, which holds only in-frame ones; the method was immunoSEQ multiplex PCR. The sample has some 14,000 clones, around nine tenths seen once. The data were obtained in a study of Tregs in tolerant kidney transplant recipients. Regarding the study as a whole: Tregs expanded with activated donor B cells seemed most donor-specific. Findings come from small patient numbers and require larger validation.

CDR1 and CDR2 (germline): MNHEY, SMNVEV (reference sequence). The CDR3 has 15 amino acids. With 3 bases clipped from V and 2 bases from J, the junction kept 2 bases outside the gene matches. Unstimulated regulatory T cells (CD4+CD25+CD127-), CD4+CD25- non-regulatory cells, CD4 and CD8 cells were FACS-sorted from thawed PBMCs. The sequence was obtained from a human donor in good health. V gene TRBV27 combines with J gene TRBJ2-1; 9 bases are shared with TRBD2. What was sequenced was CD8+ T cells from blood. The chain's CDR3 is CASSFSGSPYNEQFF. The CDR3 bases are TGTGCCAGCAGTTTTAGCGGGAGTCCCTACAATGAGCAGTTCTTC.